Listed here are 5 T cell receptor beta chains from one sample, sequenced in a study of PD-1 blockade in mismatch repair-deficient tumors. Generated by immunoSEQ multiplex PCR, the TCRdb table keeps only in-frame clones and is missing some. The sample shows fewer than 100,000 clones, approximately 84% of them seen only once. The material was peripheral blood, obtained 12 weeks after starting pembrolizumab. The receptors were gathered from an adult with mismatch repair-deficient cancer.

This chain joins TRBV30 and TRBJ1-4; 10 nucleotides agree with TRBD1. The CDR3 is 14 amino acids. Trimming took 8 bases from V and 5 from J; bases not matched to a gene: 8. The germline CDR1 and CDR2 sequences are GTSNPN and SVGIG (reference sequence). The CDR3 spells CAREGTGVNEKLFF. The CDR3 DNA follows: TGTGCCCGTGAGGGGACAGGGGTGAATGAAAAACTGTTTTTT.

The chain combines TRBV7-9 with TRBJ2-2; 9 nucleotides agree with TRBD1. The CDR3 is 15 amino acids. CDR1 and CDR2 (germline): SEHNR, FQNEAQ (reference sequence). V gave up 4 bases and J gave up 3 bases; unmatched junction bases: 3. CDR3 coding DNA: TGTGCCAGCAGCTCGGGACAGGGTGACACCGGGGAGCTGTTTTTT. This codes for CASSSGQGDTGELFF.

The V call is TRBV11-2, the J call TRBJ2-2; perhaps TRBD2 as D (6 bases). This CDR3 spans 16 amino acids. Trimming took 8 bases from V and 0 from J, leaving 16 bases between them. The germline CDR1 and CDR2 sequences are SGHAT and FQNNGV. The CDR3 sequence is CASPKQGGANTGELFF. The CDR3 region has the DNA TGTGCCAGCCCCAAGCAAGGAGGGGCGAACACCGGGGAGCTGTTTTTT.

The chain joins TRBV21-1 to TRBJ1-1; the DNA was not compared with TRBD1, the D call given in the table. TRBV21-1 is shown as a pseudogene. The CDR3 has 12 residues. CDR3: CASEGGTTEAFF. DNA of the CDR3: TGTGCCAGCGAAGGGGGCACCACTGAAGCTTTCTTT.

This chain connects TRBV10-2 to TRBJ2-7; 7 bases line up with TRBD2. J lost 5 bases, V lost 3 bases, and 7 bases had no gene match. CDR3 length: 14 amino acids. Germline CDR1 is WSHSY and CDR2 is SAAADI. DNA of the CDR3: TGCGCCAGCAGTGAAGGACTAGTCGGGAACGAGCAGTACTTC. This encodes CASSEGLVGNEQYF.